Each of the 3 T cell receptor beta chains below was sequenced from the same sample in a study of Tregs in tolerant kidney transplant recipients. The assay was immunoSEQ multiplex PCR, and TCRdb's table has in-frame clones only and misses some. Among about 240,000 clones, 65% to 85% were seen once, and the ten largest hold about 0.58%. Specimen: CD4+ T cells from blood. These receptors were taken from a human donor in good health.

This chain connects TRBV11-2 to TRBJ2-3, with unresolved D. Trimming cost V 5 bases and J 3 bases, with 12 bases left between them. Germline-derived CDR1 and CDR2 are SGHAT and FQNNGV. This CDR3 comprises 14 residues. The CDR3 loop is CASSPRLATDTQYF. DNA of the CDR3: TGTGCCAGCAGCCCACGTCTCGCTACAGATACGCAGTATTTT.

The gene calls are TRBV5-1 and TRBJ2-1; 7 nucleotides agree with TRBD2. This CDR3 region has 14 residues. Germline loops: CDR1 SGHRS, CDR2 YFSETQ. The trim removed 6 bases at V and 6 bases at J, leaving 9 bases unmatched. The CDR3 DNA sequence: TGCGCCAGCACCGGGAGGAGCTCCATCAATGAGCAGTTCTTC. This translates into CASTGRSSINEQFF.

This chain links TRBV27 with TRBJ1-2, with D unresolved. This CDR3 spans 11 amino acids. In germline, CDR1 is MNHEY, CDR2 SMNVEV (reference sequence). Trimming took off 8 bases at V and 3 bases at J, with 7 bases between the two ends. CDR3 sequence: CASGQHYGYTF. The CDR3 region has the DNA TGTGCCAGCGGGCAGCACTATGGCTACACCTTC.